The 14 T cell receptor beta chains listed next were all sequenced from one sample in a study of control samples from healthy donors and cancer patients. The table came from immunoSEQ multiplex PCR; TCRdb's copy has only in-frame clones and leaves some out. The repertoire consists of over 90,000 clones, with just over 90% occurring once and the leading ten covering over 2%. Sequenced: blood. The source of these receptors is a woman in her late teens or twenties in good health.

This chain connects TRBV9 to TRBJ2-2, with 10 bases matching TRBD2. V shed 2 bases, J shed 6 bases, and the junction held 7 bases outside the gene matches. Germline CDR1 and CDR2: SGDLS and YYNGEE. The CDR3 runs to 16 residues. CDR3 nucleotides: TGTGCCAGCAGCGTTACACTAGCGGGAAGGCCCGGGGAGCTGTTTTTT. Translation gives CASSVTLAGRPGELFF.

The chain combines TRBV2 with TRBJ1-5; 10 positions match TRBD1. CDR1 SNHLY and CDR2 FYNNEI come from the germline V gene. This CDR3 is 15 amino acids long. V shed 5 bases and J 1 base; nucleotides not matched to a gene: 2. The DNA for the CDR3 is TGTGCCAGCAGTCGGACAGGGGGGAGCAATCAGCCCCAGCATTTT. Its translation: CASSRTGGSNQPQHF.

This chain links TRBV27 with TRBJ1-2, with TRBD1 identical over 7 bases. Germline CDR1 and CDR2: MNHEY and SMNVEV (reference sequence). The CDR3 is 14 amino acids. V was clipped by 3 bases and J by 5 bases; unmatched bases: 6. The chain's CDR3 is CASSFVDRAYGYTF. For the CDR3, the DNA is TGTGCCAGCAGTTTTGTCGACAGGGCTTATGGCTACACCTTC.

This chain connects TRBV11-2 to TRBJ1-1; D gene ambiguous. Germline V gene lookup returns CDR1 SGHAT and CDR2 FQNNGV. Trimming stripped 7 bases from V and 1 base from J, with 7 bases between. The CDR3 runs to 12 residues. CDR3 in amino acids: CASKPQNTEAFF. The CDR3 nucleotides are TGTGCCAGCAAACCCCAGAACACTGAAGCTTTCTTT.

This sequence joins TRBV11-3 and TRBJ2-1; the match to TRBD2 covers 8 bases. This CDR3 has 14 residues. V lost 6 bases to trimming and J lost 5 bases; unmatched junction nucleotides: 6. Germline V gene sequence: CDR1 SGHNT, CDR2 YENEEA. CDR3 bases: TGTGCCAGCAGTCCCGGGGGGGCCCACAATGAGCAGTTCTTC. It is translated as CASSPGGAHNEQFF.

The CDR3 region has the DNA TGTGCCAGTAGTAGGGGCGCAAGATCACCCCTCCACTTT. This gives the protein CASSRGARSPLHF. This chain links TRBV19 with TRBJ1-6, with D perhaps matching TRBD1 (5 bases). CDR1 and CDR2 (germline): LNHDA, SQIVND (reference sequence). The CDR3 loop spans 13 amino acids. With 4 bases removed from V and 10 bases from J, the gap between germline ends came to 11 bases. The full variable domain, with the rest looked up from reference TRBV19 and TRBJ1-6, is DGGITQSPKYLFRKEGQNVTLSCEQNLNHDAMYWYRQDPGQGLRLIYYSQIVNDFQKGDIAEGYSVSREKKESFPLTVTSAQKNPTAFYLCASSRGARSPLHFGNGTRLTVT.

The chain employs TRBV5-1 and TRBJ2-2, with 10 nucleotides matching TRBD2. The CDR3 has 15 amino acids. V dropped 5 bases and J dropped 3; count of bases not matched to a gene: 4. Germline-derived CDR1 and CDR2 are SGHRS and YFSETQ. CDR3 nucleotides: TGCGCCAGCAGACCTGGACTAGCGGACACCGGGGAGCTGTTTTTT. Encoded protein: CASRPGLADTGELFF.

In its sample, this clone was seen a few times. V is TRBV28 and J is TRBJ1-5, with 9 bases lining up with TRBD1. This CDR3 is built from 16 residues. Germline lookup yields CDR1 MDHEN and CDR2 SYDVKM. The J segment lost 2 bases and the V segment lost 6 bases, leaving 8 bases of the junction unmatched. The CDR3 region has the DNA TGTGCCAGCAGGCCTACAGGGGGCTCGGGCAATCAGCCCCAGCATTTT. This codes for CASRPTGGSGNQPQHF.

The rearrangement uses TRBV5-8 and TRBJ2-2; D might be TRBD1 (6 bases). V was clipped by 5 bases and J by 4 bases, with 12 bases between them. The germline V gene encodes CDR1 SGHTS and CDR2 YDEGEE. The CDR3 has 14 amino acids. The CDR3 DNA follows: TGTGCCAGCAGTGTAGGACAGACCACCGGGGAGCTGTTTTTT. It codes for CASSVGQTTGELFF.

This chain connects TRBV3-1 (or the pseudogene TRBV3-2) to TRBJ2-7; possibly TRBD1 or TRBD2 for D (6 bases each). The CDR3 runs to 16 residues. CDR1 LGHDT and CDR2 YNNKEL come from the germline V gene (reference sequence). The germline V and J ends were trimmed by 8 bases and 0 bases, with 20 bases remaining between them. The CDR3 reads CASSPLTGGHSYEQYF. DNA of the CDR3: TGTGCCAGCTCACCATTAACCGGGGGCCACTCCTACGAGCAGTACTTC.

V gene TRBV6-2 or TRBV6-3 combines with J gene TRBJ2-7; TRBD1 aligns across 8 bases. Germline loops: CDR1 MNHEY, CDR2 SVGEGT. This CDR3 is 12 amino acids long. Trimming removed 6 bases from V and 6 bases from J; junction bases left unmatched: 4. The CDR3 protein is CASSQTGGEQYF. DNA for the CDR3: TGTGCCAGCAGCCAAACAGGGGGCGAGCAGTACTTC.

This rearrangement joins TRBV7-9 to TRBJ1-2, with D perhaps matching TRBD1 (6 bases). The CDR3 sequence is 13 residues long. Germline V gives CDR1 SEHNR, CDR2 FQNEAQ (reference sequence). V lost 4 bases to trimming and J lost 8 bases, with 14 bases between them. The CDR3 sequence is CASSSQGLGGYTF. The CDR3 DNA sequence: TGTGCCAGCAGCTCACAGGGACTGGGCGGCTACACCTTC.

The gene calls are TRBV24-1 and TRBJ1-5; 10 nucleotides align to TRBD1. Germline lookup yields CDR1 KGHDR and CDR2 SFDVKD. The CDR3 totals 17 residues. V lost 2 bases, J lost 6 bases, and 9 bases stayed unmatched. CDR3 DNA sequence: TGTGCCACCAGTGATTCTAAGGGACAGGGGCGCGGTCAGCCCCAGCATTTT. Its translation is CATSDSKGQGRGQPQHF.

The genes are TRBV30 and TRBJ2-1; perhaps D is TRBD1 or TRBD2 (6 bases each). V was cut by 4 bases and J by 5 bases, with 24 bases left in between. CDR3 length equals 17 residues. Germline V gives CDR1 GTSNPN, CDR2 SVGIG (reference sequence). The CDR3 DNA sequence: TGTGCCTGGACCCAGGGTAGGGGGGTGCGTGCGCACAATGAGCAGTTCTTC. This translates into CAWTQGRGVRAHNEQFF.